These 4 T cell receptor beta chains were all obtained from the same sample, sequenced in a study of Graves' ophthalmopathy and Graves' hyperthyroidism. Amplification from RNA transcripts yielded the TCR beta CDR3 regions. Second-round multiplex PCR followed a first-round RT-PCR using HTBI primers. TCRdb re-derived calls from the multiplex PCR reads in MiXCR, one entry per CDR3 protein. The sample lists some 1.1 million distinct CDR3 sequences, 35% to 45% occurring once. Sequencing used peripheral blood or thyroid tissue (not recorded which). The receptors originated from an adult man with Graves' hyperthyroidism.

This clonotype was seen many times. The CDR3 region is CATSGQDNQPQHF. The CDR3 bases are TGTGCCACCAGTGGACAGGACAATCAGCCCCAGCATTTT. The rearrangement joins TRBV15 to TRBJ1-5; 7 positions match TRBD1. Trimming cost V 6 bases and J 3 bases; bases outside gene matches: 2. Germline loops: CDR1 LNHNV, CDR2 YYDKDF (reference sequence). This CDR3 region has 13 residues.

V and J are TRBV15 and TRBJ2-5, with TRBD2 identical over 7 bases. This CDR3 has 12 residues. Germline values: CDR1 LNHNV, CDR2 YYDKDF (reference sequence). Trimming took 10 bases from V and 5 from J; bases not matched to a gene: 7. CDR3 nucleotide sequence: TGTGCCATTGCGGGAGCCGTTGAGACCCAGTACTTC. Residues: CAIAGAVETQYF.

This clonotype was detected a few times. The rearrangement uses TRBV7-3 and TRBJ1-6; TRBD1 aligns across 11 bases. Trimming cost V 0 bases and J 9 bases; bases outside gene matches: 4. Looked up from germline, CDR1 is SGHTA and CDR2 is FQGTGA. The CDR3 runs to 16 residues. Here the CDR3 DNA reads TGTGCCAGCAGCTTAACCGGGGGGACAGGGGGTTCACCCCTCCACTTT. It translates to CASSLTGGTGGSPLHF.

This rearrangement joins TRBV15 to TRBJ2-5; TRBD1 agrees at 9 bases. The CDR3 runs to 15 residues. CDR1 and CDR2 from the germline V gene are LNHNV and YYDKDF (reference sequence). V shed 1 base and J 3 bases; nucleotides not matched to a gene: 3. CDR3 nucleotides: TGTGCCACCAGCAGAGGTGGGACAGGGAAAGAGACCCAGTACTTC. Protein: CATSRGGTGKETQYF.